These 21 T cell receptor beta chains originate from one sample sequenced in a study of response to subunit inactivated influenza vaccine. TCRdb redid the calling of the RT-PCR reads with MiXCR, one entry per CDR3 protein. The sample contains 500,000 to 600,000 distinct CDR3 sequences, 14% of which appear only once. The sample here was PBMCs from blood, taken 11 to 12 days after vaccination. These receptors all stem from a man between 50 and 59 years old who received an inactivated influenza vaccine.

The genes are TRBV3-1 and TRBJ2-5; TRBD2 is a possible D gene (6 bases). The CDR3 runs to 14 residues. Germline V CDR1 and CDR2: LGHDT, YNNKEL (reference sequence). The V end was cut by 0 bases, the J end by 4 bases, with 9 bases between. Here the CDR3 DNA reads TGTGCCAGCAGCCAAGATTTCGGGAGAGAGACCCAGTACTTC. This sequence encodes CASSQDFGRETQYF.

This clonotype occurred many times. This rearrangement joins TRBV12-3 or TRBV12-4 to TRBJ2-7; D unresolved. This CDR3 has 12 residues. The V end lost 2 bases, the J end lost 6 bases, and 8 bases lay between the germline ends. CDR3 DNA sequence: TGTGCCAGCAGTTTATCCACCGGCGAGCAGTACTTC. This translates into CASSLSTGEQYF.

This chain connects TRBV7-9 to TRBJ1-1, with D possibly matching TRBD1 (6 bases). Trimming took 5 bases from V and 7 from J, leaving 20 bases between them. Germline V lookup: CDR1 SEHNR, CDR2 FQNEAQ (reference sequence). The CDR3 is made up of 15 amino acids. The CDR3 spells CASSPTGQLGLEAFF. DNA for the CDR3: TGTGCCAGCAGCCCCACGGGACAATTGGGCCTTGAAGCTTTCTTT. Combining the CDR3 with reference TRBV7-9 and TRBJ1-1 gives the whole variable domain DTGVSQNPRHKITKRGQNVTFRCDPISEHNRLYWYRQTLGQGPEFLTYFQNEAQLEKSRLLSDRFSAERPKGSFSTLEIQRTEQGDSAMYLCASSPTGQLGLEAFFGQGTRLTVV.

This chain links TRBV6-5 with TRBJ2-5; D might be TRBD2 (6 bases). Between the trimmed V and J ends, which lost 2 bases and 3 bases, there was a span of 16 bases. CDR3 length: 16 residues. Germline CDR1 and CDR2: MNHEY and SVGAGI. Here the CDR3 reads CASSYLSGEVEETQYF. DNA of the CDR3: TGTGCCAGCAGTTACCTGTCGGGAGAGGTCGAAGAGACCCAGTACTTC.

The chain recombines TRBV9 with TRBJ2-7; D unresolved. The V gene's germline CDR1 is SGDLS and CDR2 YYNGEE. The CDR3 is made up of 14 amino acids. Trimming took off 0 bases at V and 5 bases at J, with 12 bases between the two ends. CDR3 region: CASSVGPERNEQYF. DNA of the CDR3: TGTGCCAGCAGCGTAGGGCCCGAGAGAAACGAGCAGTACTTC.

The sample holds a few counts of this clonotype. CDR3 sequence reads: CASSFGQRHYGYTF. The CDR3 nucleotides read TGTGCCAGCAGCTTTGGGCAGAGACACTATGGCTACACCTTC. This rearrangement joins TRBV7-9 to TRBJ1-2; D is undetermined. V was pared by 3 bases and J by 3 bases, with 11 bases between. This CDR3 contains 14 residues. CDR1 is SEHNR and CDR2 is FQNEAQ in the germline V gene (reference sequence).

This clonotype occurred a few times. The gene calls are TRBV11-2 and TRBJ1-2; D remains ambiguous. The germline V gene has CDR1 SGHAT and CDR2 FQNNGV. Trimming shortened V by 5 bases and J by 0 bases, and 7 bases separated the two germline ends. There are 13 residues in the CDR3. CDR3: CASSVTANYGYTF. CDR3 in DNA: TGTGCCAGCAGCGTCACAGCTAACTATGGCTACACCTTC.

This clonotype was recorded many times. The rearrangement uses TRBV9 and TRBJ1-1; D not certain. V dropped 0 bases and J dropped 6 bases, with 3 bases sitting between them. CDR3 length equals 11 residues. The germline V gene has CDR1 SGDLS and CDR2 YYNGEE. CDR3 amino acids: CASSVGSEAFF. The CDR3, as DNA: TGTGCCAGCAGCGTAGGCTCTGAAGCTTTCTTT.

The rearrangement links TRBV6-2 or TRBV6-3 to TRBJ2-1, with 9 bases matching TRBD2. V lost 6 bases, J lost 4 bases, and 4 bases stayed unmatched. In germline, CDR1 is MNHEY, CDR2 SVGEGT. There are 14 residues in the CDR3. The DNA of the CDR3 is TGTGCCAGCAGGAGCGGGAGGAAATACAATGAGCAGTTCTTC. Translating it yields CASRSGRKYNEQFF.

The table lists this clonotype with many counts. V is TRBV4-1 and J is TRBJ1-5; weak D call: TRBD1 (5 bases). Germline lookup yields CDR1 MGHRA and CDR2 YSYEKL. The V and J ends lost 0 bases and 6 bases respectively, with 12 bases between them. The CDR3 totals 15 residues. The CDR3 region is CASSQDRRGSQPQHF. The CDR3 nucleotides are TGCGCCAGCAGCCAAGATCGGAGGGGCTCTCAGCCCCAGCATTTT.

This clonotype was counted between two and nine times. The CDR3 protein is CASRLDRASYEQYF. The DNA for the CDR3 is TGTGCCAGCAGATTGGACAGGGCTTCCTACGAGCAGTACTTC. The chain is built from TRBV12-3 or TRBV12-4 and TRBJ2-7; 8 positions agree with TRBD1. The V gene end was trimmed by 6 bases and the J gene end by 1 base; junction bases not matched to a gene: 5. CDR3 size: 14 residues.

This clonotype was seen a handful of times. The chain combines TRBV7-2 with TRBJ2-2, with 7 positions matching TRBD2. This CDR3 has 18 amino acids. Germline CDR1 reads SGHTA; CDR2 reads FQGNSA. V was pared by 0 bases and J by 0 bases, with 7 bases of the junction left unmatched. CDR3 region: CASSLALKRGPNTGELFF. CDR3 DNA: TGTGCCAGCAGCTTAGCGCTCAAGCGGGGCCCGAACACCGGGGAGCTGTTTTTT.

This chain connects TRBV12-3 or TRBV12-4 to TRBJ1-1, with a possible D match to TRBD1 (6 bases). This CDR3 is 14 amino acids long. V was clipped by 8 bases and J by 5 bases, with 18 bases between them. Written as DNA, the CDR3 is TGTGCCAGCTCCAATGGGCAGGGGATGACTGAAGCTTTCTTT. It encodes CASSNGQGMTEAFF.

In the case of this clonotype: At one end the junction does not follow the germline gene, possibly because of a read error. The rearrangement links TRBV5-6 to TRBJ1-2; D call uncertain. This CDR3 contains 14 residues. CDR1 SGHDT and CDR2 YYEEEE come from the germline V gene. The CDR3 loop is CAGSVTVTNYCYTF. The CDR3 nucleotides read TGTGCTGGCAGCGTAACAGTGACTAACTATTGCTACACCTTC.

This chain joins TRBV28 and TRBJ2-1, with D perhaps assigned TRBD1 or TRBD2 (6 bases each). The germline V gene encodes CDR1 MDHEN and CDR2 SYDVKM. The V end lost 6 bases, the J end lost 7 bases, and 22 bases lay between the germline ends. The CDR3 runs to 16 residues. The CDR3 bases are TGTGCCAGCAGCCCGGGTGGGACGGGGGCTGGGAATGAGCAGTTCTTC. Encoded protein: CASSPGGTGAGNEQFF.

This clonotype was recorded a few times. The CDR3 sequence is CASSPRAGRSTDTQYF. CDR3 sequence (DNA): TGTGCCAGCAGCCCCCGGGCGGGGCGCAGCACAGATACGCAGTATTTT. The chain couples TRBV7-9 to TRBJ2-3, with D perhaps TRBD2 (6 bases). Per germline, CDR1 SEHNR and CDR2 FQNEAQ (reference sequence). Trimming removed 5 bases at V and 0 bases at J, with 15 bases between. This CDR3 contains 16 residues.

This clonotype was counted between two and nine times. The chain is built from TRBV5-1 and TRBJ2-1; either TRBD1 or TRBD2 may fit D (5 bases each). Germline lookup yields CDR1 SGHRS and CDR2 YFSETQ. The CDR3 spans 13 residues. The germline V and J ends were trimmed by 2 bases and 9 bases, with 12 bases remaining between them. As DNA, the CDR3 is TGCGCCAGCAGCTTAACTGCCGGGACTGAGCAGTTCTTC. Residues: CASSLTAGTEQFF.

V and J are TRBV5-1 and TRBJ2-3; 7 nucleotides line up with TRBD1. The CDR3 sequence is 14 residues long. CDR1 and CDR2 (germline): SGHRS, YFSETQ. The trim removed 5 bases at V and 2 bases at J, leaving 5 bases unmatched. The CDR3 protein is CASRTGQTTDTQYF. CDR3 bases: TGCGCCAGCAGGACGGGACAGACCACAGATACGCAGTATTTT.

In this sample, this clonotype turned up a few times. This rearrangement joins TRBV7-6 to TRBJ2-7, with TRBD2 matching over 12 bases. The V gene's germline CDR1 is SGHVS and CDR2 FNYEAQ. Unmatched junction bases numbered 5, after V lost 5 bases and J lost 3 bases. This CDR3 comprises 15 residues. CDR3 coding DNA: TGTGCCAGCAGCCCTCTAGCGGGAGGGTTCTACGAGCAGTACTTC. This sequence encodes CASSPLAGGFYEQYF.

The chain uses TRBV15 and TRBJ2-7, with D possibly TRBD2 on 5 matching bases. V gave up 0 bases and J gave up 4 bases, with 7 bases separating them. The CDR3 has 13 residues. From germline, CDR1 is LNHNV and CDR2 YYDKDF (reference sequence). CDR3 sequence: CATSRDTGYEQYF. CDR3 nucleotides: TGTGCCACCAGCAGAGATACGGGATACGAGCAGTACTTC.

This clonotype was counted between two and nine times. V is TRBV14 and J is TRBJ1-2, with D uncertain. The V gene's germline CDR1 is SGHDN and CDR2 FVKESK. V lost 0 bases to trimming and J lost 8 bases, with 10 bases between them. The CDR3 has 13 amino acids. CDR3 nucleotide sequence: TGTGCCAGCAGCCAAGATTGGGGTGGCGGCTACACCTTC. This gives the protein CASSQDWGGGYTF.